The 28 T cell receptor beta chains below all came from one sample that was sequenced in a study of cytomegalovirus exposure and HLA in healthy donors. The PCR used 60 Vbeta and 13 Jbeta primers. This table comes from immunoSEQ multiplex PCR, and its TCRdb copy is limited to in-frame clones, with some not included. The sample lists about 130,000 clones; around two thirds were seen once. Input material: PBMCs. The receptors stem from a man younger than 35 in good health and CMV-seropositive.

The V and J genes are TRBV28 and TRBJ1-2, with 9 bases fitting TRBD1. J gave up 2 bases and V 5 bases, and 6 bases lay outside the gene matches. Germline V lookup: CDR1 MDHEN, CDR2 SYDVKM. This CDR3 has 15 residues. Here the CDR3 reads CASSPPGQGNYGYTF. DNA of the CDR3: TGTGCCAGCAGTCCTCCGGGACAGGGAAACTATGGCTACACCTTC.

This rearrangement joins TRBV7-9 to TRBJ1-5; 7 nucleotides match TRBD1. V shed 5 bases and J 3 bases; nucleotides not matched to a gene: 4. Germline V gene sequence: CDR1 SEHNR, CDR2 FQNEAQ (reference sequence). The CDR3 spans 14 residues. In DNA form, the CDR3 reads TGTGCCAGCAGCCGGGACAGCCCCAATCAGCCCCAGCATTTT. The encoded protein is CASSRDSPNQPQHF.

This chain connects TRBV7-8 to TRBJ1-5; 8 positions agree with TRBD1. Germline V gene data show CDR1 as SGHVS and CDR2 as FQNEAQ. The CDR3 sequence is 15 residues long. Unmatched junction bases numbered 11, after V lost 8 bases and J lost 5 bases. The CDR3 protein is CASGQVRGLDQPQHF. CDR3 bases: TGTGCCAGCGGCCAGGTCAGGGGGCTCGATCAGCCCCAGCATTTT.

This clone was seen only a few times. V and J are TRBV5-8 and TRBJ2-7; D may be TRBD1 (6 bases). Trimming left V 3 bases short and J 3 bases short, with 13 bases between. The germline V gene encodes CDR1 SGHTS and CDR2 YDEGEE. The CDR3 totals 14 residues. CDR3 sequence reads: CASSWTVVHYEQYF. Written as DNA, the CDR3 is TGTGCCAGCAGCTGGACAGTGGTACACTACGAGCAGTACTTC. Using reference TRBV5-8 and TRBJ2-7 for the parts outside the CDR3, the full variable domain is EAGVTQSPTHLIKTRGQQATLRCSPISGHTSVYWYQQALGLGLQFLLWYDEGEERNRGNFPPRFSGRQFPNYSSELNVNALELEDSALYLCASSWTVVHYEQYFGPGTRLTVT.

The chain has TRBV6-5 and TRBJ1-1; tentatively, D is TRBD1 (6 bases). The CDR3 has 14 amino acids. The ends were cut back, 2 bases at V and 11 bases at J, with 18 bases in the middle. Germline V gives CDR1 MNHEY, CDR2 SVGAGI. CDR3 amino acids: CASSYGREGVSAFF. The CDR3 bases are TGTGCCAGCAGTTACGGCAGGGAGGGGGTTTCTGCTTTCTTT.

The gene calls are TRBV9 and TRBJ2-5; 9 positions agree with TRBD1. V shed 8 bases and J 12 bases; nucleotides not matched to a gene: 14. This CDR3 is built from 13 residues. Germline CDR1 SGDLS, CDR2 YYNGEE. The CDR3 loop reads CASSERPRDREYF. The CDR3 DNA reads TGTGCCAGTTCCGAACGCCCCCGGGACAGGGAGTACTTC.

This clone was observed a few times. The chain has TRBV4-2 and TRBJ2-7; 8 bases agree with TRBD2. From germline, CDR1 is LGHNA and CDR2 YNFKEQ. The V and J ends lost 0 bases and 0 bases, in that order; junction bases with no gene match: 4. The CDR3 extends over 16 amino acids. CDR3 loop: CASSQDEAGGSYEQYF. CDR3 DNA sequence: TGTGCCAGCAGCCAAGATGAGGCGGGGGGCTCCTACGAGCAGTACTTC.

The chain links TRBV13 to TRBJ2-2, with D possibly being TRBD1 (5 bases). Deletions cut 11 bases from V and 3 bases from J, with 19 bases between. The germline V gene encodes CDR1 PRHDT and CDR2 FYEKMQ (reference sequence). The CDR3 is 15 amino acids. In DNA form, the CDR3 reads TGTGCCTCTAGGTTGTTTTCCAGGGACACCGGGGAGCTGTTTTTT. Amino acids: CASRLFSRDTGELFF. The entire variable domain, with the rest obtained from reference TRBV13 and TRBJ2-2, is as follows: AAGVIQSPRHLIKEKRETATLKCYPIPRHDTVYWYQQGPGQDPQFLISFYEKMQSDKGSIPDRFSAQQFSDYHSELNMSSLELGDSALYFCASRLFSRDTGELFFGEGSRLTVL.

The gene calls are TRBV5-1 and TRBJ1-6, with D possibly matching TRBD1 (6 bases). V was pared by 6 bases and J by 8 bases, with 15 bases between. CDR3 length: 14 residues. The germline gives CDR1 SGHRS, CDR2 YFSETQ. CDR3: CASNRGGVDSPLHF. DNA for the CDR3: TGCGCCAGCAATCGAGGGGGGGTTGATTCACCCCTCCACTTT.

V and J are TRBV15 and TRBJ1-2; 7 positions agree with TRBD1. CDR1 and CDR2 from the germline V gene are LNHNV and YYDKDF (reference sequence). Trimming removed 8 bases from V and 2 bases from J; junction bases left unmatched: 5. The CDR3 consists of 13 residues. The CDR3 DNA reads TGTGCCACCCGACAGGGTTTCAACTATGGCTACACCTTC. This encodes CATRQGFNYGYTF.

V is TRBV27 and J is TRBJ2-7; the D gene is possibly TRBD1 (6 bases). There are 13 residues in the CDR3. Trimming pared 5 bases from V and 3 bases from J, leaving 11 bases between. Germline V CDR1 and CDR2: MNHEY, SMNVEV (reference sequence). The CDR3, as DNA: TGTGCCAGCAGTCCTGGACAGTTCTACGAGCAGTACTTC. Protein sequence: CASSPGQFYEQYF.

This clone was detected only once. The rearrangement joins TRBV7-2 to TRBJ2-3, with no clear D. From germline, CDR1 is SGHTA and CDR2 FQGNSA. The ends were cut back, 6 bases at V and 2 bases at J, with 15 bases in the middle. This CDR3 has 15 amino acids. CDR3 sequence reads: CASRLGSTPTDTQYF. The CDR3 DNA sequence: TGTGCCAGCAGGTTGGGCTCGACCCCCACAGATACGCAGTATTTT.

DNA of the CDR3: TGTGCCAGCAGCTTAGAACTACCTTATACAGATACGCAGTATTTT. Translated: CASSLELPYTDTQYF. This sequence joins TRBV7-9 and TRBJ2-3; D gene ambiguous. The CDR3 contains 15 residues. Germline-derived CDR1 and CDR2 are SEHNR and FQNEAQ (reference sequence). The V and J ends lost 1 base and 3 bases respectively, with 11 bases between them.

This chain connects TRBV7-8 to TRBJ2-4, with unresolved D. This CDR3 is built from 12 residues. V lost 2 bases, J lost 6 bases, and 5 bases lay in between. Per germline, CDR1 SGHVS and CDR2 FQNEAQ. CDR3: CASSLSPNIQYF. The DNA for the CDR3 is TGTGCCAGCAGCTTATCTCCAAACATTCAGTACTTC. The full variable domain, with the rest looked up from reference TRBV7-8 and TRBJ2-4, is GAGVSQSPRYKVAKRGQDVALRCDPISGHVSLFWYQQALGQGPEFLTYFQNEAQLDKSGLPSDRFFAERPEGSVSTLKIQRTQQEDSAVYLCASSLSPNIQYFGAGTRLSVL.

This clone came up once. The chain has TRBV19 and TRBJ2-1; 9 positions match TRBD1. V shed 0 bases and J 6 bases; nucleotides not matched to a gene: 6. This CDR3 has 16 residues. In germline, CDR1 is LNHDA, CDR2 SQIVND (reference sequence). The CDR3: CASSIDPGQGSNEQFF. For the CDR3, the DNA is TGTGCCAGTAGTATAGATCCGGGACAGGGTTCCAATGAGCAGTTCTTC.

This chain connects TRBV29-1 to TRBJ2-2, with 7 bases fitting TRBD1. Per the germline V gene, CDR1 is SQVTM and CDR2 is ANQGSEA. The CDR3 contains 14 residues. The V segment lost 6 bases and the J segment 1 base; nucleotides outside the gene matches: 5. CDR3 nucleotides: TGCAGCGTATATGGACAGGTGAACACCGGGGAGCTGTTTTTT. It translates to CSVYGQVNTGELFF.

This chain connects TRBV7-6 to TRBJ2-1; TRBD1 is a possible D gene (6 bases). The CDR3 is 14 amino acids. The germline V gene encodes CDR1 SGHVS and CDR2 FNYEAQ. V lost 5 bases and J lost 6, with 14 bases in between. The CDR3 protein is CASSKGTRINEQFF. In DNA form, the CDR3 reads TGTGCCAGCAGCAAAGGGACACGAATCAATGAGCAGTTCTTC.

The chain carries TRBV10-1 and TRBJ2-2, with 12 bases identical to TRBD2. V lost 5 bases to trimming and J lost 4 bases; unmatched junction nucleotides: 5. The CDR3 contains 16 residues. The germline V gene has CDR1 WNHNN and CDR2 SYGVQD (reference sequence). The CDR3 coding sequence is TGCGCCAGCAGTCTGACTAGCGGGGGAACCACCGGGGAGCTGTTTTTT. This translates into CASSLTSGGTTGELFF.

The chain couples TRBV27 to TRBJ2-1; 11 bases map to TRBD2. This CDR3 has 16 residues. The germline V gene encodes CDR1 MNHEY and CDR2 SMNVEV (reference sequence). After removal of 0 bases from V and 4 bases from J, the junction contained 2 bases not matched to a gene. CDR3 bases: TGTGCCAGCAGTTTATCAGGGACTAGCGGATACAATGAGCAGTTCTTC. Protein: CASSLSGTSGYNEQFF.

The rearrangement uses TRBV7-9 and TRBJ2-1; TRBD1 is a possible D gene (5 bases). CDR1 SEHNR and CDR2 FQNEAQ come from the germline V gene (reference sequence). V shed 5 bases and J shed 9 bases, with 14 bases lying between them. There are 13 residues in the CDR3. CDR3 DNA sequence: TGTGCCAGCAGCCAGGCCCAGGGTGGTGAGCAGTTCTTC. It is translated as CASSQAQGGEQFF.

This sequence joins TRBV9 and TRBJ2-3, with 7 bases aligning to TRBD2. The germline V gene encodes CDR1 SGDLS and CDR2 YYNGEE. The CDR3 contains 14 residues. After removal of 0 bases from V and 11 bases from J, the junction contained 9 bases not matched to a gene. The CDR3 sequence is CASSVDLADDLQYF. As DNA, the CDR3 is TGTGCCAGCAGCGTAGATCTAGCGGACGACTTGCAGTATTTT.

In its sample, this clone was seen a few times. V and J are TRBV4-1 and TRBJ1-5, with D unresolved. CDR3 length equals 15 residues. Deletions cut 1 base from V and 0 bases from J, with 7 bases between. From germline, CDR1 is MGHRA and CDR2 YSYEKL. Here the CDR3 DNA reads TGCGCCAGCAGCCAAGGACATTTTAGCAATCAGCCCCAGCATTTT. Residues: CASSQGHFSNQPQHF.

Notes on this clone: Other DNA sequences from this sample encode an identical CDR3 as well. The V and J genes are TRBV7-8 and TRBJ1-2; a possible D gene is TRBD1 (6 bases). This CDR3 is built from 13 residues. The germline V gene has CDR1 SGHVS and CDR2 FQNEAQ. Trimming took 1 base from V and 5 from J, leaving 8 bases between them. The CDR3 DNA follows: TGTGCCAGCAGCTTAGTGCAGGGGTATGGCTACACCTTC. This translates into CASSLVQGYGYTF.

J is TRBJ2-5 and V is TRBV9, with D possibly matching TRBD1 (7 bases). Germline V gene data show CDR1 as SGDLS and CDR2 as YYNGEE. V lost 3 bases and J lost 11, with 20 bases in between. CDR3 length: 14 amino acids. The CDR3 sequence: CASSEDRTWGEQYF. The CDR3 nucleotides read TGTGCCAGCAGCGAGGACAGGACCTGGGGGGAGCAGTACTTC.

The chain combines TRBV6-5 with TRBJ1-2, with 8 bases identical to TRBD1. This CDR3 comprises 14 residues. The ends lost 6 bases at V and 4 bases at J; junction bases unmatched: 7. Germline-derived CDR1 and CDR2 are MNHEY and SVGAGI. CDR3 nucleotides: TGTGCCAGCAGCCCCGGGACAGGCGGCTATGGCTACACCTTC. Translated, it gives CASSPGTGGYGYTF.

The chain combines TRBV19 with TRBJ2-7; 7 bases map to TRBD1. Germline CDR1 LNHDA, CDR2 SQIVND (reference sequence). CDR3 length equals 14 residues. Unmatched junction bases numbered 9, after V lost 7 bases and J lost 3 bases. In DNA form, the CDR3 reads TGTGCCAGTACCCGGAAAGGGGGCTACTACGAGCAGTACTTC. This gives the protein CASTRKGGYYEQYF.

This clone turned up a few times. The chain carries TRBV6-5 and TRBJ1-1; TRBD1 is a possible D gene (6 bases). CDR1 and CDR2 from the germline V gene are MNHEY and SVGAGI. The CDR3 sequence is 13 residues long. V was clipped by 5 bases and J by 4 bases, with 11 bases between them. The CDR3 DNA is TGTGCCAGCAGTCGCGACAGGTCCACTGAAGCTTTCTTT. It is translated as CASSRDRSTEAFF.

This clone was seen only once. The rearrangement joins TRBV6-5 to TRBJ2-3; 7 positions agree with TRBD2. CDR1 is MNHEY, CDR2 SVGAGI, per germline. V dropped 10 bases and J dropped 3; count of bases not matched to a gene: 13. This CDR3 has 15 amino acids. For the CDR3, the DNA is TGTGCCACCATTACCAGGGCGGGAGTTACAGATACGCAGTATTTT. This translates into CATITRAGVTDTQYF.